The 32 T cell receptor beta chains below all came from one sample that was sequenced in a study of cytomegalovirus exposure and HLA in healthy donors. Clones were sequenced by immunoSEQ multiplex PCR, and TCRdb holds only the in-frame ones, with some missing. The sample yields roughly 45,000 clones, roughly 90% seen once. What was sequenced was PBMCs. The receptors originated from a young man in good health and CMV-seronegative.

This rearrangement joins TRBV5-1 to TRBJ2-4, with 8 bases matching TRBD2. The germline V gene has CDR1 SGHRS and CDR2 YFSETQ. The length of the CDR3 is 16 residues. V lost 4 bases to trimming and J lost 0 bases; unmatched junction nucleotides: 6. CDR3 region: CASSTTSGIAKNIQYF. CDR3 in DNA: TGCGCCAGCAGCACAACTAGCGGTATAGCCAAAAACATTCAGTACTTC. The full variable domain, with the rest looked up from reference TRBV5-1 and TRBJ2-4, is KAGVTQTPRYLIKTRGQQVTLSCSPISGHRSVSWYQQTPGQGLQFLFEYFSETQRNKGNFPGRFSGRQFSNSRSEMNVSTLELGDSALYLCASSTTSGIAKNIQYFGAGTRLSVL.

The genes are TRBV28 and TRBJ1-4; TRBD1 aligns across 10 bases. Germline lookup yields CDR1 MDHEN and CDR2 SYDVKM. The CDR3 runs 16 residues. V shed 6 bases, J shed 2 bases, and the junction held 6 bases outside the gene matches. DNA of the CDR3: TGTGCCAGCAGCCGACAGGGGGCGTCTACTAATGAAAAACTGTTTTTT. Translating gives CASSRQGASTNEKLFF. The full variable domain, in which reference TRBV28 and TRBJ1-4 provide the parts outside the CDR3, is DVKVTQSSRYLVKRTGEKVFLECVQDMDHENMFWYRQDPGLGLRLIYFSYDVKMKEKGDIPEGYSVSREKKERFSLILESASTNQTSMYLCASSRQGASTNEKLFFGSGTQLSVL.

The chain carries TRBV21-1 and TRBJ2-5; TRBD1 is the table's D call and was not checked against the DNA. TRBV21-1 corresponds to a pseudogene. This CDR3 comprises 14 residues. In DNA, the CDR3 is TGTGCCAGCAGCGCGTCGGGACAGGGAGAGACCCAGTACTTC. Translating it yields CASSASGQGETQYF.

V gene TRBV4-1 combines with J gene TRBJ2-7; D call uncertain. Trimming removed 4 bases at V and 2 bases at J, with 15 bases between. The CDR3 sequence is 15 residues long. From germline, CDR1 is MGHRA and CDR2 YSYEKL. Written as DNA, the CDR3 is TGCGCCAGCAGCCGGGCGAAAATCCCTACCTACGAGCAGTACTTC. Protein product: CASSRAKIPTYEQYF.

J is TRBJ2-7 and V is TRBV5-1; 7 positions agree with TRBD1. This CDR3 has 14 residues. Germline CDR1 is SGHRS and CDR2 is YFSETQ. The J segment lost 2 bases and the V segment lost 1 base, leaving 3 bases of the junction unmatched. This CDR3 reads CASSLTGETYEQYF. CDR3 nucleotide sequence: TGCGCCAGCAGCTTGACAGGGGAGACCTACGAGCAGTACTTC.

CDR3 sequence (DNA): TGTGCCAGCAGTTTATCGGTACACGCCAATCAGCCCCAGCATTTT. This translates into CASSLSVHANQPQHF. V is TRBV27 and J is TRBJ1-5, with D uncertain. Germline assignment: CDR1 MNHEY and CDR2 SMNVEV (reference sequence). Trimming took off 0 bases at V and 3 bases at J, with 9 bases between the two ends. The CDR3 length is 15 residues.

The V call is TRBV5-6, the J call TRBJ2-3; D might be TRBD2 (5 bases). CDR1 SGHDT and CDR2 YYEEEE come from the germline V gene. V lost 4 bases and J lost 3, with 12 bases in between. The CDR3 has 14 residues. The CDR3 spells CASSGGSLTDTQYF. In nucleotides, the CDR3 is TGTGCCAGCAGCGGTGGGAGCTTAACAGATACGCAGTATTTT.

This chain uses TRBV2 with TRBJ2-2; D is uncertain. The germline CDR1 and CDR2 sequences are SNHLY and FYNNEI. V lost 4 bases and J 4 bases, leaving 7 bases between the germline ends. The CDR3 has 13 amino acids. In DNA form, the CDR3 reads TGTGCCAGCAGTGGAGATAGCACCGGGGAGCTGTTTTTT. This gives the protein CASSGDSTGELFF.

The chain combines TRBV6-5 with TRBJ1-5, with a tentative D call TRBD1 (5 bases). With 2 bases removed from V and 7 bases from J, the gap between germline ends came to 15 bases. Germline V lookup: CDR1 MNHEY, CDR2 SVGAGI. CDR3 length: 15 residues. The CDR3 bases are TGTGCCAGCAGTTACAGCGGGACCGCGCGCCAGCCCCAGCATTTT. Its translation is CASSYSGTARQPQHF.

This chain uses TRBV5-8 with TRBJ1-5, with D unclear. V lost 0 bases, J lost 3 bases, and 10 bases lay in between. The CDR3 is 15 amino acids. Per germline, CDR1 SGHTS and CDR2 YDEGEE. CDR3 in amino acids: CASSLAGGINQPQHF. The CDR3 nucleotides are TGTGCCAGCAGCTTGGCCGGCGGTATCAATCAGCCCCAGCATTTT.

The chain employs TRBV7-9 and TRBJ2-2, with 9 bases that match TRBD1. CDR1 is SEHNR, CDR2 FQNEAQ, per germline (reference sequence). The trim removed 5 bases at V and 5 bases at J, leaving 6 bases unmatched. The CDR3 sequence is 15 residues long. The chain's CDR3 is CASSPGQGRTGELFF. The CDR3 DNA is TGTGCCAGCAGCCCGGGACAGGGTCGGACCGGGGAGCTGTTTTTT.

This sequence joins TRBV9 and TRBJ2-5; 10 nucleotides match TRBD2. Germline CDR1 and CDR2: SGDLS and YYNGEE. Trimming took 4 bases from V and 5 from J; bases not matched to a gene: 5. CDR3 size: 14 residues. The CDR3: CASSPGTSVETQYF. The CDR3 DNA follows: TGTGCCAGCAGCCCAGGGACTAGCGTGGAGACCCAGTACTTC.

V is TRBV7-8 and J is TRBJ2-1, with TRBD2 identical over 8 bases. The V gene's germline CDR1 is SGHVS and CDR2 FQNEAQ. Germline trimming cut 1 base from V and 6 bases from J; bases unmatched to any gene: 5. This CDR3 has 15 residues. This chain's CDR3 is CASSLGLAGSNEQFF. The CDR3 region has the DNA TGTGCCAGCAGCTTAGGCCTAGCGGGTTCCAATGAGCAGTTCTTC.

The V call is TRBV7-6, the J call TRBJ2-2; 7 bases are a match to TRBD1. Germline V lookup: CDR1 SGHVS, CDR2 FNYEAQ. V lost 4 bases to trimming and J lost 2 bases; unmatched junction nucleotides: 7. There are 16 residues in the CDR3. CDR3 coding DNA: TGTGCCAGCAGCTCCCGACAGGGTTACAACACCGGGGAGCTGTTTTTT. Translated, it gives CASSSRQGYNTGELFF.

The CDR3 DNA reads TGTGCCAGCAGCTTTACAATAAGTCGGGGGAGAACCTACGAGCAGTACTTC. Translation: CASSFTISRGRTYEQYF. The chain couples TRBV7-2 to TRBJ2-7; perhaps TRBD2 as D (6 bases). The V gene's germline CDR1 is SGHTA and CDR2 FQGNSA. Between the trimmed V and J ends, which lost 3 bases and 2 bases, there was a span of 20 bases. The CDR3 sequence is 17 residues long.

The genes are TRBV28 and TRBJ1-1; TRBD1 matches at 12 bases. Germline V gene sequence: CDR1 MDHEN, CDR2 SYDVKM. The CDR3 contains 13 residues. The trim removed 11 bases at V and 6 bases at J, leaving 7 bases unmatched. The CDR3 DNA reads TGTGCCCTCCGGGACAGGGGGCGATCTGAAGCTTTCTTT. This gives the protein CALRDRGRSEAFF.

The chain uses TRBV7-9 and TRBJ2-3, with 13 bases matching TRBD2. In germline, CDR1 is SEHNR, CDR2 FQNEAQ (reference sequence). CDR3 length equals 18 residues. V shed 6 bases and J 2 bases; nucleotides not matched to a gene: 11. Here the CDR3 DNA reads TGTGCCAGCAGGACGACTAGCGGGAGGCAGCCGACCACAGATACGCAGTATTTT. Translated: CASRTTSGRQPTTDTQYF.

The CDR3 DNA sequence: TGTGCCAGCAGCCAAGATCTAACAGATACGCAGTATTTT. Translating it yields CASSQDLTDTQYF. The chain is built from TRBV4-2 and TRBJ2-3; D not resolved. Trimming removed 0 bases at V and 3 bases at J, with 4 bases between. The CDR3 loop spans 13 amino acids. Germline assignment: CDR1 LGHNA and CDR2 YNFKEQ.

The rearrangement links TRBV4-2 to TRBJ1-2, with TRBD1 identical over 7 bases. The ends lost 5 bases at V and 4 bases at J; junction bases unmatched: 10. The CDR3 totals 15 residues. CDR1 is LGHNA and CDR2 is YNFKEQ in the germline V gene. The CDR3 is CASSRDRVFGYGYTF. CDR3 sequence (DNA): TGTGCCAGCAGCAGAGACAGGGTGTTCGGCTATGGCTACACCTTC.

J is TRBJ2-3 and V is TRBV21-1; the table calls TRBD2, which could not be checked here. TRBV21-1 represents a pseudogene. There are 24 residues in the CDR3. For the CDR3, the DNA is TGTGCCAGCAGCAATTCTCTAACTACAGGAGCGCCCCAGAGGCTAGCGGGAGCGGTAGATACGCAGTATTTT. This encodes CASSNSLTTGAPQRLAGAVDTQYF.

This chain connects TRBV6-6 to TRBJ2-7; D perhaps matches TRBD2 (6 bases). V was cut by 2 bases and J by 3 bases, with 11 bases left in between. The CDR3 loop spans 14 amino acids. Looked up from germline, CDR1 is MNHNY and CDR2 is SVGAGI (reference sequence). The CDR3 nucleotides read TGTGCCAGCAGTTACGGGACTGGGATCTACGAGCAGTACTTC. Its translation: CASSYGTGIYEQYF.

The chain carries TRBV2 and TRBJ2-5; 10 bases agree with TRBD2. The CDR3 has 15 amino acids. Germline V gene sequence: CDR1 SNHLY, CDR2 FYNNEI. Trimming cost V 3 bases and J 4 bases; bases outside gene matches: 5. The CDR3, as DNA: TGTGCCAGCAGTGATGGGGTAGCGGGAGGAGAGACCCAGTACTTC. Residues: CASSDGVAGGETQYF. Looking up the rest from reference TRBV2 and TRBJ2-5 gives the full variable domain: EPEVTQTPSHQVTQMGQEVILRCVPISNHLYFYWYRQILGQKVEFLVSFYNNEISEKSEIFDDQFSVERPDGSNFTLKIRSTKLEDSAMYFCASSDGVAGGETQYFGPGTRLLVL.

V usage is TRBV28 and J usage is TRBJ2-3; TRBD1 matches at 7 bases. The CDR3 contains 14 residues. J was trimmed by 4 bases and V by 5 bases; bases with no gene match: 6. CDR1 and CDR2 from the germline V gene are MDHEN and SYDVKM. CDR3 protein: CASSLAGTADTQYF. The CDR3 DNA reads as TGTGCCAGCAGTCTAGCCGGGACAGCAGATACGCAGTATTTT.

This clone came up once. V usage is TRBV19 and J usage is TRBJ1-1; 10 bases are a match to TRBD1. Germline V gives CDR1 LNHDA, CDR2 SQIVND (reference sequence). V gave up 8 bases and J gave up 6 bases; unmatched junction bases: 18. The CDR3 is 17 residues long. The CDR3 coding sequence is TGTGCCAGTTGGGCCGGGACAGGGGCCGTGGGGGACGCTGAAGCTTTCTTT. Its translation: CASWAGTGAVGDAEAFF.

The chain carries TRBV5-1 and TRBJ1-5; a possible D gene is TRBD1 (6 bases). In germline, CDR1 is SGHRS, CDR2 YFSETQ. CDR3 length: 13 residues. The V gene lost 5 bases and the J gene lost 4 bases, with 10 bases spanning the gap. CDR3 in DNA: TGCGCCAGCAGAAGGACAGAAAATCAGCCCCAGCATTTT. This sequence encodes CASRRTENQPQHF.

The chain joins TRBV5-1 to TRBJ2-3, with 12 bases matching TRBD2. The CDR3 is 18 amino acids. J lost 4 bases, V lost 0 bases, and 9 bases had no gene match. Germline V gene data show CDR1 as SGHRS and CDR2 as YFSETQ. The DNA of the CDR3 is TGCGCCAGCAGCTTGGCCCTTACACTAGCGGGGGGCTCAGATACGCAGTATTTT. Residues: CASSLALTLAGGSDTQYF.

The rearrangement uses TRBV18 and TRBJ2-1; 8 nucleotides line up with TRBD2. V trimming: 0 bases; J trimming: 1 base; junction bases outside the gene matches: 26. Germline CDR1 KGHSH, CDR2 LQKENI. The CDR3 consists of 24 residues. The CDR3 region has the DNA TGTGCCAGCTCACCACCACCCCCTGGGCAGGCGCGCGGGGGGTACCAAAGTTCCTACAATGAGCAGTTCTTC. Translated, it gives CASSPPPPGQARGGYQSSYNEQFF.

This clone was found once. The genes are TRBV20-1 and TRBJ2-7, with D possibly being TRBD1 (5 bases). Looked up from germline, CDR1 is DFQATT and CDR2 is SNEGSKA (reference sequence). Trimming removed 5 bases from V and 6 bases from J, with 11 bases in between. This CDR3 is built from 11 residues. This CDR3 is CSAQSGFEQYF. For the CDR3, the DNA is TGCAGTGCTCAGTCAGGGTTCGAGCAGTACTTC.

This clone was picked up one time. The rearrangement joins TRBV27 to TRBJ2-3, with 11 bases lining up with TRBD2. V was pared by 5 bases and J by 2 bases, with 6 bases of the junction left unmatched. This CDR3 is built from 16 residues. Per the germline V gene, CDR1 is MNHEY and CDR2 is SMNVEV (reference sequence). The CDR3: CASSITSGGFTDTQYF. In nucleotides, the CDR3 is TGTGCCAGCAGTATTACTAGCGGGGGCTTCACAGATACGCAGTATTTT.

This rearrangement joins TRBV27 to TRBJ2-7; 7 nucleotides align to TRBD1. Germline V gene sequence: CDR1 MNHEY, CDR2 SMNVEV (reference sequence). The ends lost 8 bases at V and 2 bases at J; junction bases unmatched: 6. The CDR3 is 13 residues long. In DNA, the CDR3 is TGTGCCAGCGCGGACAGGTTAACCTACGAGCAGTACTTC. Translating gives CASADRLTYEQYF.

The chain employs TRBV25-1 and TRBJ1-6; weak D call: TRBD1 (6 bases). V shed 4 bases and J shed 7 bases, with 11 bases lying between them. The CDR3 covers 14 residues. Germline lookup yields CDR1 MGHDK and CDR2 SYGVNS. The CDR3 loop is CASSATGGNSPLHF. The DNA for the CDR3 is TGTGCCAGCAGTGCGACAGGCGGGAATTCACCCCTCCACTTT. Looking up the rest from reference TRBV25-1 and TRBJ1-6 gives the full variable domain: EADIYQTPRYLVIGTGKKITLECSQTMGHDKMYWYQQDPGMELHLIHYSYGVNSTEKGDLSSESTVSRIRTEHFPLTLESARPSHTSQYLCASSATGGNSPLHFGNGTRLTVT.

This clone has just one count. The chain joins TRBV6-1 to TRBJ1-3, with D possibly being TRBD1 (6 bases). The germline CDR1 and CDR2 sequences are MNHNS and SASEGT. V shed 6 bases and J shed 1 base, with 10 bases lying between them. The CDR3 sequence is 14 residues long. CDR3 protein: CASSQGFSGNTIYF. CDR3 DNA: TGTGCCAGCAGCCAGGGGTTTTCTGGAAACACCATATATTTT.